The rows below give T cell receptor beta chains drawn from one sample of a study of cytomegalovirus exposure and HLA in healthy donors. Some clones are missing from TCRdb's copy, which holds only in-frame ones; the method was immunoSEQ multiplex PCR. The sample has 90,000 to 150,000 clones, less than 20% seen once. Sequenced input: PBMCs. All receptors derive from a woman between 18 and 30 years old in good health and CMV-seronegative. The CDR3 runs from the conserved cysteine through the conserved F or W. The order of the fields is D gene, clone size, J gene, V gene, CDR3 DNA, CDR3 protein. The D gene is left open where the match is weak. Not every row has a clone size; where given, it reads once, few, many or a size class.

>TRBD2|-|TRBJ2-5|TRBV30
TGTGCCTGGAGTAGGGAGGGGAGGGGGACCCAGTACTTC
CAWSREGRGTQYF
>TRBD2|few|TRBJ2-2|TRBV14
TGTGCCAGCAGCCAAGAACTAGCGGGACGGATTAACACCGGGGAGCTGTTTTTT
CASSQELAGRINTGELFF
>TRBD1|few|TRBJ2-1|TRBV6-1
TGTGCCAGCAGTGAAAAGAGGGGGCTTGATGAGCAGTTCTTC
CASSEKRGLDEQFF
>-|-|TRBJ2-4|TRBV5-3
TGTGCCAGAAGGTACGGGCCACGTCCTAGCCGCGAAAACATTCAGTACTTC
CARRYGPRPSRENIQYF
>-|-|TRBJ1-1|TRBV28
TGTGCCAGCAGCGCGGGTACGACTGAAGCTTTCTTT
CASSAGTTEAFF
>TRBD2|few|TRBJ2-7|TRBV7-9
TGTGCCAGCAGCTTAGGGACTAGCAGTGAGCAGTACTTC
CASSLGTSSEQYF
>TRBD2|few|TRBJ2-7|TRBV28
TGTGCCAGCAGTTTCGCTAGCGGGTCCTACGAGCAGTACTTC
CASSFASGSYEQYF
>-|few|TRBJ2-7|TRBV6-5
TGTGCCAGCAGTTCCCGGGGGAGCCTTCCCTACGAGCAGTACTTC
CASSSRGSLPYEQYF
>TRBD1|-|TRBJ1-2|TRBV7-2
TGTGCCAGCAGCTTAGGACAGGGTCTCTATGGCTACACCTTC
CASSLGQGLYGYTF
>TRBD2|-|TRBJ2-2|TRBV7-6
TGTGCCAGCAGCTTAGCGCTGGGACTAGGCAACACCGGGGAGCTGTTTTTT
CASSLALGLGNTGELFF
>-|few|TRBJ2-3|TRBV5-1
TGCGCCAGCACTCAGGACAGCGCTAACACAGATACGCAGTATTTT
CASTQDSANTDTQYF
>-|-|TRBJ2-2|TRBV5-6
TGTGCCAGCGCTACTAGGAGGCTCACCGGGGAGCTGTTTTTT
CASATRRLTGELFF
>-|-|TRBJ1-1|TRBV27
TGTGCCAGCAGTTACCAGGGGTTGACTGAAGCATTCTTT
CASSYQGLTEAFF
>TRBD1|few|TRBJ1-1|TRBV5-6
TGTGCCAGCAGCTGGCCGGACAGGGGGCGCCGGACTGAAGCTTTCTTT
CASSWPDRGRRTEAFF
>-|few|TRBJ2-7|TRBV29-1
TGCAGCGTTGAAGATCGGGGGGCAGTTAGCTACGAGCAGTACTTC
CSVEDRGAVSYEQYF
>TRBD2|few|TRBJ2-3|TRBV7-3
TGTGCCAGCAGTTCTAGCGGGGTCCCAGATACGCAGTATTTT
CASSSSGVPDTQYF
>-|many|TRBJ2-7|TRBV30
TGTGCTTCCCGGACTGTCTACGAGCAGTACTTC
CASRTVYEQYF
>TRBD1|-|TRBJ2-1|TRBV9
TGTGCCAGCAGCGCGGGACAGTGGGTTGAGCAGTTCTTC
CASSAGQWVEQFF
>-|-|TRBJ1-2|TRBV5-4
TGTGCCAGCAGCCCAGGGTATGGCTACACCTTC
CASSPGYGYTF
>-|few|TRBJ1-3|TRBV5-1
TGCGCCAGCAGAGAACTGTCTGGAAACACCATATATTTT
CASRELSGNTIYF
>TRBD2|-|TRBJ2-7|TRBV6-5
TGTGCCAGCAGTAACGGACTAGCGGGGTCCTACGAGCAGTACTTC
CASSNGLAGSYEQYF
>-|few|TRBJ1-4|TRBV2
TGTGCCAGCAGGGGGCGAGTGTCTACTAATGAAAAACTGTTTTTT
CASRGRVSTNEKLFF
>TRBD2|-|TRBJ2-2|TRBV18
TGTGCCAGCTCCCTTCGACTAGCGGGAGACGTGGTCGGGGAGCTGTTTTTT
CASSLRLAGDVVGELFF
>-|-|TRBJ1-1|TRBV19
TGTGCCAGTAGTCCGCCAACAGGGAACACTGAAGCTTTCTTT
CASSPPTGNTEAFF
>-|few|TRBJ1-2|TRBV7-9
TGTGCCAGCACTCCAGGAGGGGCAGGTAGAAACTATGGCTACACCTTC
CASTPGGAGRNYGYTF
>TRBD1|few|TRBJ1-5|TRBV28
TGTGCCAGCAGTTTAGCACAGGGGCTGAGGGATAGCAATCAGCCCCAGCATTTT
CASSLAQGLRDSNQPQHF
>TRBD2|-|TRBJ2-1|TRBV27
TGTGCCAGCTTGACCTTGGGACTAGCGGGTCGGAATGAGCAGTTCTTC
CASLTLGLAGRNEQFF
>TRBD1|few|TRBJ1-1|TRBV9
TGTGCCAGTCAACAGGGGGTGAATACTGAAGCTTTCTTT
CASQQGVNTEAFF
>-|-|TRBJ1-1|TRBV28
TGTGCCAGCAGAGGCGACAGGCTTGAAGCTTTCTTT
CASRGDRLEAFF
>TRBD1|few|TRBJ1-1|TRBV5-4
TGTGCCAGCAGCCCGGACAGGGTTTCGACTGAAGCTTTCTTT
CASSPDRVSTEAFF
>TRBD1|-|TRBJ1-2|TRBV7-9
TGTGCCAGCAGCTCTACGGACAGGGAGCCTAACTATGGCTACACCTTC
CASSSTDREPNYGYTF
>-|-|TRBJ2-5|TRBV9
TGTGCCAGCAGCGTAGTTGGGACATCAGGACCCCAAGAGACCCAGTACTTC
CASSVVGTSGPQETQYF
>-|few|TRBJ1-1|TRBV6-1
TGTGCCAGCAACACCCCGGGTTCTTTCAGGGTGTCAGCTTTCTTT
CASNTPGSFRVSAFF
>TRBD2|-|TRBJ2-7|TRBV7-6
TGTGCCAGCACCTCACTAGCGGACCCCTACGAGCAGTACTTC
CASTSLADPYEQYF
>-|few|TRBJ1-4|TRBV5-1
TGCGCCAGCAGCTTGAATGTCCAGGGGACTGAAAAACTGTTTTTT
CASSLNVQGTEKLFF
>-|-|TRBJ1-2|TRBV16
TGTGCCAGCAGCCAAGGGAGGGGTTATGGCTACACCTTC
CASSQGRGYGYTF
>TRBD1|few|TRBJ2-7|TRBV19
TGTGCCAGTAGTCTGACGACAGGGGGTAGCGAGCAGTACTTC
CASSLTTGGSEQYF
>TRBD1|few|TRBJ2-7|TRBV7-6
TGTGCCAGCAGCCGAGCGGGACAGGGTGCCGAGCAGTACTTC
CASSRAGQGAEQYF
>TRBD2|few|TRBJ2-2|TRBV5-4
TGTGCCAGCAGCGCGGGACTAGCGGGGGTTGCCGGGGAGCTGTTTTTT
CASSAGLAGVAGELFF
>-|few|TRBJ2-2|TRBV30
TGTGCCTGGAGTGTACTTACGAACACCGGGGAGCTGTTTTTT
CAWSVLTNTGELFF
>-|-|TRBJ2-1|TRBV5-4
TGTGCCAGCAGCCAGTACACTAGGGGGGGGCCTCCAGGGCAGTTCTTC
CASSQYTRGGPPGQFF
>-|few|TRBJ2-7|TRBV2
TGTGCCAGCTTTGGAGGGCCCTCCTACGAGCAGTACTTC
CASFGGPSYEQYF
>TRBD1|-|TRBJ1-5|TRBV28
TGTGCCAGCAGTGACAGGGCGGATCAGCCCCAGCATTTT
CASSDRADQPQHF
>-|few|TRBJ2-7|TRBV28
TGTGCCAGCAGTTTATACCCGGCTGGGCACTACGAGCAGTACTTC
CASSLYPAGHYEQYF